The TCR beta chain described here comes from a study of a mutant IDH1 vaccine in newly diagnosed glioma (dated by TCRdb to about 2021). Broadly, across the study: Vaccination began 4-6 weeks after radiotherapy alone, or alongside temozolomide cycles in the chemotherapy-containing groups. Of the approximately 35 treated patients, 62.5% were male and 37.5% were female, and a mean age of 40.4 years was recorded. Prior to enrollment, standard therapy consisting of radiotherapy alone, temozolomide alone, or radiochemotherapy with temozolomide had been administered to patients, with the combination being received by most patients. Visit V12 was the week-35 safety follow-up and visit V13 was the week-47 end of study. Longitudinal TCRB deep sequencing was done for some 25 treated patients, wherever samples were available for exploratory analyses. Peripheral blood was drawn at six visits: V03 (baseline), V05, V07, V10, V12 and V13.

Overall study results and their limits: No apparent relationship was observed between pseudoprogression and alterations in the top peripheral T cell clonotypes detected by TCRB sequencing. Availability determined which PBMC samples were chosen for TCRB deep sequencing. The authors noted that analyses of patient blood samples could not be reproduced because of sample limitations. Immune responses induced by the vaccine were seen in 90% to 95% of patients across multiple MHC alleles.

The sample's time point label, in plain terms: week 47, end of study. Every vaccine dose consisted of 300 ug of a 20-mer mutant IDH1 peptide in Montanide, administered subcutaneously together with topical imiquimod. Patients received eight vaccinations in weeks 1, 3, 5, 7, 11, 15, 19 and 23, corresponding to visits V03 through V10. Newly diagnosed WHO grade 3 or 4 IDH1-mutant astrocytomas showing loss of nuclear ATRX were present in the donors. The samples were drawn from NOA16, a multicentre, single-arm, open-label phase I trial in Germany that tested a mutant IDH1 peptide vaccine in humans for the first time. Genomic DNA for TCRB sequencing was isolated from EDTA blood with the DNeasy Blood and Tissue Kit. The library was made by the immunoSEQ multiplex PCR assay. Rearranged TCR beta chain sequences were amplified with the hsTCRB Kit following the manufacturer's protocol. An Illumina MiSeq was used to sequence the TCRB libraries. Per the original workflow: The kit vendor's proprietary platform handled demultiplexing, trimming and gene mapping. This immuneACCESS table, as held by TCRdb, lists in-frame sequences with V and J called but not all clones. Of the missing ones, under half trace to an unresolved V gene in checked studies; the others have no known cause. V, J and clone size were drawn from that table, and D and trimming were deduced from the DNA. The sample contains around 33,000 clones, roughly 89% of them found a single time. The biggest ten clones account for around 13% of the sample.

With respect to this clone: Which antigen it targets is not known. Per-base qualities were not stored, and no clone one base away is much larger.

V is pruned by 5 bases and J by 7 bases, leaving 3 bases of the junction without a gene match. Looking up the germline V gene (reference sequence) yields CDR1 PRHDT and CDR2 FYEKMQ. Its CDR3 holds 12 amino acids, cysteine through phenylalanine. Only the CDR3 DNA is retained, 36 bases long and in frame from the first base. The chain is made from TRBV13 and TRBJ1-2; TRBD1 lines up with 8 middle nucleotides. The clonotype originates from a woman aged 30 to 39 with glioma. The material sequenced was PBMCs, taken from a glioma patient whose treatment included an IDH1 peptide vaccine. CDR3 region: CASSPDRGGYTF. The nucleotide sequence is TGTGCCAGCAGCCCCGACAGGGGTGGCTACACCTTC.